The clone carrying this TCR beta chain was detected only a few times. Its antigen is still unknown. This CDR3 contains 14 residues. CDR1 and CDR2 (germline): SGHTA, FQGNSA. V shed 5 bases, J shed 7 bases, and the junction held 9 bases outside the gene matches. This sample stems from a study of beta chain features in type 1 diabetes. Whole-study results and caveats: TCRB CDR3s from Type 1 diabetes patients were moderately but significantly shorter in all four CD4+ subsets.

TCRB transcripts that were expressed got sequenced, as all of the isolated RNA had been reverse transcribed. Profiled with immunoSEQ multiplex PCR; TCRdb holds only in-frame clones, not every one. The repertoire holds about 170,000 clones, with approximately 8.1% as singletons. The chain combines TRBV7-2 with TRBJ2-7, with 9 bases aligning to TRBD1. The receptor was isolated from a man between 18 and 29 years old with type 1 diabetes. The sequenced sample consisted of central memory CD4+ T cells from blood. CDR3: CASSPRTGDPEQYF. The CDR3 DNA sequence: TGTGCCAGCAGCCCGCGGACAGGGGATCCGGAGCAGTACTTC.